These T cell receptor beta chains were read from a single sample in a study of breast tumors, draining lymph nodes, adjacent tissues. Each CDR3 protein is one row after TCRdb ran MiXCR on the multiplex PCR reads. The data show tens of thousands of distinct CDR3 sequences, less than 60% seen once. The sequenced sample consisted of breast tumor tissue. These receptors all come from a female donor with breast cancer. Some clones in this sample may be carry-over from other donors' samples. CDR3s include the opening cysteine and the closing phenylalanine or tryptophan. The D gene is left open where the match is weak. Size tells how often a clone was seen (once, few, many) or the class of an expanded clone, and some rows leave it out.

d_call clone_size j_call v_call cdr3_aa cdr3_nt
TRBD1 many TRBJ2-3 TRBV29-1 CSVEGQGVGDTQYF TGCAGCGTTGAAGGACAGGGGGTAGGGGATACGCAGTATTTT
- many TRBJ2-1 TRBV30 CAWLDPGSPSYNKQFF TGTGCCTGGCTCGACCCGGGTTCCCCCTCCTACAATAAGCAGTTCTTC
TRBD2 - TRBJ2-7 TRBV25-1 CASSATSGPYEQYF TGTGCCAGCAGTGCAACTAGCGGGCCGTACGAGCAGTACTTC
TRBD2 many TRBJ2-2 TRBV5-1 CASSPDAGVRTGELFF TGCGCCAGCAGCCCGGACGCGGGAGTTCGGACCGGGGAGCTGTTTTTT
- - TRBJ2-1 TRBV20-1 CSARGTGGEQFF TGCAGTGCTAGGGGTACGGGCGGTGAGCAGTTCTTC
TRBD1 few TRBJ1-5 TRBV19 CASSVLRDRAQHF TGTGCCAGTAGTGTACTCCGGGACAGAGCCCAGCATTTT
- many TRBJ2-2 TRBV7-6 CASSFREWGGELFF TGTGCCAGCAGCTTTCGGGAGTGGGGCGGGGAGCTGTTTTTT
- many TRBJ2-5 TRBV6-5 CASSRTQWGETQYF TGTGCCAGCAGTCGTACTCAGTGGGGAGAGACCCAGTACTTC
TRBD1 - TRBJ2-2 TRBV20-1 CGARDRDRGSYGTGELFF TGCGGCGCTAGGGATCGGGACAGGGGTTCTTACGGAACCGGGGAGCTGTTTTTT
TRBD2 - TRBJ2-7 TRBV20-1 CRPGREQYF TGCAGGCCCGGGAGGGAGCAGTACTTC
TRBD1 - TRBJ2-7 TRBV20-1 CSAHQDRGQGEQYF TGCAGTGCTCACCAGGACAGGGGGCAGGGTGAGCAGTACTTC
TRBD1 many TRBJ2-4 TRBV7-9 CASSLEGQGLAKNIQYF TGTGCCAGCAGCTTGGAGGGACAGGGTCTAGCCAAAAACATTCAGTACTTC
- - TRBJ2-3 TRBV20-1 CSARLPPRTDTQYF TGCAGTGCACGACTCCCGCCACGCACAGATACGCAGTATTTT
- - TRBJ1-4 TRBV6-4 CASSDSNAELFF TGTGCCAGCAGTGACTCGAATGCAGAACTGTTTTTT
TRBD2 - TRBJ2-5 TRBV5-8 CASSRPGTSGGETQYF TGTGCCAGCAGCCGTCCCGGGACTAGCGGGGGGGAGACCCAGTACTTC
- once TRBJ2-7 TRBV11-1 CASSSACTRRWEQYF TGTGCCAGCAGCTCAGCGTGTACGCGACGCTGGGAGCAGTACTTC
- - TRBJ2-3 TRBV15 CATSRDEASKYF TGTGCCACCAGCAGAGATGAGGCTAGCAAGTATTTT
- - TRBJ2-4 TRBV6-2/TRBV6-3 CASSYSEAGWTRNIQYF TGTGCCAGCAGTTACTCCGAGGCAGGGTGGACAAGGAACATTCAGTACTTC
- - TRBJ2-1 TRBV7-3 CASSLYLRDRIVGNEQFF TGTGCCAGCAGCTTATATCTACGCGACAGAATTGTTGGGAATGAGCAGTTCTTC
TRBD2 many TRBJ2-7 TRBV20-1 CSAIKRETSYEQYF TGCAGTGCAATCAAGCGGGAGACCTCCTACGAGCAGTACTTC
TRBD2 - TRBJ2-2 TRBV7-8 CASSLASGSAGELSF TGTGCCAGCAGCTTAGCTAGCGGGAGCGCCGGGGAGCTGTCTTTT
- many TRBJ2-3 TRBV6-2/TRBV6-3 CASRPLAADTQYF TGTGCCAGCAGGCCACTAGCCGCAGATACGCAGTATTTT
- - TRBJ1-6 TRBV6-1 CASSDDGRGGSPLHF TGTGCCAGCAGTGACGACGGCAGGGGCGGCTCACCCCTCCACTTT
- - TRBJ1-4 TRBV15 CATQLSPNEKLFF TGTGCCACCCAACTCTCGCCAAATGAAAAACTGTTTTTT
- - TRBJ2-1 TRBV2 CASMGVDDNEQFF TGTGCCAGCATGGGGGTTGACGACAATGAGCAGTTCTTC
TRBD1 few TRBJ1-1 TRBV27 CASSGPGQGTREAFF TGTGCCAGCAGTGGACCGGGACAGGGGACTCGTGAAGCTTTCTTT
TRBD1 - TRBJ2-7 TRBV7-2 CASSFRQGGPYEQYF TGTGCCAGCAGCTTCCGACAGGGGGGACCCTACGAGCAGTACTTC
TRBD2 - TRBJ2-5 TRBV29-1 CSVAPGTSGLQETQYF TGCAGCGTAGCCCCGGGGACTAGCGGGCTGCAAGAGACCCAGTACTTC
- many TRBJ1-1 TRBV30 CAWVFSGGYTEAFF TGTGCCTGGGTCTTCTCCGGGGGCTACACTGAAGCTTTCTTT
- - TRBJ1-5 TRBV2 CASRLGGGSNQPQHF TGTGCCAGCAGGCTCGGAGGGGGGAGCAATCAGCCCCAGCATTTT
- - TRBJ1-4 TRBV7-2 CASSLEGWDGKLFF TGTGCCAGCAGCTTAGAGGGGTGGGACGGAAAACTGTTTTTT
TRBD2 once TRBJ2-1 TRBV12-3/TRBV12-4 CASTSGGDNEQFF TGTGCCAGCACCTCGGGGGGGGACAATGAGCAGTTCTTC
- - TRBJ1-1 TRBV7-2 CASSPQGSPSTEAFF TGTGCCAGCAGCCCGCAGGGGTCGCCGAGCACTGAAGCTTTCTTT
TRBD2 - TRBJ2-7 TRBV4-2 CASSQEMTSGTYYEQYF TGTGCCAGCAGCCAAGAGATGACTAGCGGGACCTACTACGAGCAGTACTTC
TRBD1 many TRBJ1-2 TRBV2 CASKEAGGKGYTF TGTGCCAGCAAGGAGGCAGGGGGCAAAGGCTACACCTTC
- - TRBJ1-1 TRBV9 CASSPGLDAMNTAAFF TGTGCCAGCAGCCCGGGGTTGGACGCTATGAACACTGCAGCTTTCTTT
- - TRBJ1-2 TRBV9 CASSALDHPTYGYTF TGTGCCAGCAGCGCCCTGGACCACCCCACCTATGGCTACACCTTC
- - TRBJ1-1 TRBV20-1 CSAEGTPGVTEAFF TGCAGTGCGGAAGGGACCCCCGGTGTCACTGAAGCTTTCTTT
- many TRBJ2-3 TRBV7-2 CASSSHLAPGTDTQYF TGTGCCAGCAGCTCCCATTTAGCGCCAGGCACAGATACGCAGTATTTT
TRBD1 - TRBJ2-3 TRBV7-9 CASSQDRGGFTSSRTDTQYF TGTGCCAGCAGCCAAGACAGGGGGGGCTTTACTAGCTCTCGCACAGATACGCAGTATTTT
TRBD2 - TRBJ2-5 TRBV15 CATSREGGGGETQYF TGTGCCACCAGCAGAGAGGGGGGGGGGGGAGAGACCCAGTACTTC
- - TRBJ2-7 TRBV15 CATSRGHRDYEQYF TGTGCCACCAGCAGAGGTCACAGGGACTACGAGCAGTACTTC
TRBD2 many TRBJ2-3 TRBV20-1 CSARSGSRTDTQYF TGCAGTGCTAGGAGCGGGAGTCGTACAGATACGCAGTATTTT
TRBD1 - TRBJ1-6 TRBV13 CASSSRSGTASPLHF TGTGCCAGCAGCTCACGTTCCGGGACAGCTTCACCCCTCCACTTT
- - TRBJ2-1 TRBV29-1 CSVRQGGGEQFF TGCAGCGTTCGGCAGGGGGGGGGCGAGCAGTTCTTC
TRBD1 many TRBJ1-5 TRBV20-1 CSATTTGRGNQPQHF TGCAGTGCTACTACGACAGGGCGGGGCAATCAGCCCCAGCATTTT
- - TRBJ1-6 TRBV5-1 CPGSSNRSSPLHF TGCCCCGGCAGCTCCAACAGGAGTTCACCCCTCCACTTT